This T cell receptor (beta chain) was recovered during a study of blood T cell repertoires in COVID-19. Across the study: Sources were T cells, B-cell-depleted T cells, or PBMCs; the material itself was cDNA or gDNA.

Participants spanned ages roughly 18 to 95 years and resided in 20 to 30 US areas. Researchers sorted participants into cohorts using their self-reported clinical history. Original analysis: Cell counts per sample came from amplifying reference gene primers. Using immunoSEQ multiplex PCR, the repertoire was profiled, and TCRdb retains in-frame clones only, with some absent. That table gives V, J and clone size, and the DNA gave D and trimming. The table records about 200,000 clones, roughly 91% of them present only once. The clonotype comes from a woman in her thirties with acute COVID-19. What was sequenced was PBMCs or T cells enriched from blood (not recorded which).

The CDR3 sequence is CASRSLAGGEETQYF. The CDR3 DNA follows: TGTGCCAGCAGGAGTCTAGCGGGGGGGGAAGAGACCCAGTACTTC. The chain is built from TRBV28 and TRBJ2-5; 12 bases fit TRBD2. There are 15 residues in the CDR3. Trimming at V came to 6 bases and at J to 3 bases, leaving 5 bases not matched to a gene. Germline-derived CDR1 and CDR2 are MDHEN and SYDVKM.